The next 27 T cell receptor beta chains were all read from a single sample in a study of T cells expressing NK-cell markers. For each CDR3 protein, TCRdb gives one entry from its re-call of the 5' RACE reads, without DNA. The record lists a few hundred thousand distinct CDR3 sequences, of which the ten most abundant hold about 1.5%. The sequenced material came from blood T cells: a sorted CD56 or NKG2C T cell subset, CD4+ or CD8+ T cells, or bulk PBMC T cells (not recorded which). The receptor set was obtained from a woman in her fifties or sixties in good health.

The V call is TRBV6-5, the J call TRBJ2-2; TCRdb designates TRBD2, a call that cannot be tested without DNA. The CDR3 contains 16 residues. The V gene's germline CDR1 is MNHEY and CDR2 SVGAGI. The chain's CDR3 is CASSFRTSGLTGELFF.

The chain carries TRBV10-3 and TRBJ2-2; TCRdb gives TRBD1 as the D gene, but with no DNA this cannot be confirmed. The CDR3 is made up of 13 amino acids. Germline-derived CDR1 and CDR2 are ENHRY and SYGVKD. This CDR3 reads CAIGTGPNGELFF.

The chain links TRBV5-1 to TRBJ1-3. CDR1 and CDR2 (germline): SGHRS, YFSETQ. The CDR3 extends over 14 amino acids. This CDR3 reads CASRYRLEGNTIYF.

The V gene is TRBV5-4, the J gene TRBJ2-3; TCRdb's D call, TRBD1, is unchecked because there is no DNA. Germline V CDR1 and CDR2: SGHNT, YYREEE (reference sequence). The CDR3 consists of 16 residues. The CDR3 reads CASSLPRQGAVDTQYF.

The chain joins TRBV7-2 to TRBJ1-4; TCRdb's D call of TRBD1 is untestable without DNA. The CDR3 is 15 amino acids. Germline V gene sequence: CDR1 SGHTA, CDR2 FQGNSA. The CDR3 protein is CASSPDRATNEKLFF.

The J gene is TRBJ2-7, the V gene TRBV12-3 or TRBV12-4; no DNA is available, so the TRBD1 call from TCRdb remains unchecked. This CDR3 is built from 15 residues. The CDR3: CASSFLQGAHQEQYF.

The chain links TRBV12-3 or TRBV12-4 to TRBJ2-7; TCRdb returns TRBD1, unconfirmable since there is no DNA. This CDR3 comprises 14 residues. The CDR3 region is CASSRGGPGYEQYF.

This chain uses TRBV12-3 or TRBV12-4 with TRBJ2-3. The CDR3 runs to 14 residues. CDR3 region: CASTRIQGTDTQYF.

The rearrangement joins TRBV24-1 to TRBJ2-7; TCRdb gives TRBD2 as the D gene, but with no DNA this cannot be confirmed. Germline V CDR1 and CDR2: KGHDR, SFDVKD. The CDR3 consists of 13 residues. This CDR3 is CATSEPGTSGRYF.

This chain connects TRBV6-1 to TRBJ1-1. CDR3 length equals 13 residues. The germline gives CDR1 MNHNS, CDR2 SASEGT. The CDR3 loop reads CASDRLKHTEAFF.

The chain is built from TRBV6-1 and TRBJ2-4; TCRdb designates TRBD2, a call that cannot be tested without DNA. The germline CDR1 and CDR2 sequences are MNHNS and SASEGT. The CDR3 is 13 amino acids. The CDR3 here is CASSSGPWDIQYF.

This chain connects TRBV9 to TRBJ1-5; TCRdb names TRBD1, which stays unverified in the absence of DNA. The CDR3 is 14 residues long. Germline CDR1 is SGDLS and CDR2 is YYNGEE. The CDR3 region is CASSPRDDNQPQHF.

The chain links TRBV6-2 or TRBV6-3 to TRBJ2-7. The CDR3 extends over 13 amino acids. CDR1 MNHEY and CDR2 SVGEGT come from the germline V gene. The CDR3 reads CASSYGRNYEQYF.

The CDR3 spells CASSQRTGANTEAFF. This chain connects TRBV13 to TRBJ1-1; the D call of TRBD1 rests on TCRdb alone, since no DNA is present to check it. The length of the CDR3 is 15 residues. Germline assignment: CDR1 PRHDT and CDR2 FYEKMQ (reference sequence).

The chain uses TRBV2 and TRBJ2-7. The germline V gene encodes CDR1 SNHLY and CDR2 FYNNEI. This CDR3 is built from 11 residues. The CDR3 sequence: CASSEVDQQYF.

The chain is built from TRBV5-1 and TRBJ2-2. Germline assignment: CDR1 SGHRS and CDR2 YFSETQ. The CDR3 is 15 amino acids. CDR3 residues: CASSRLGSYTGELFF.

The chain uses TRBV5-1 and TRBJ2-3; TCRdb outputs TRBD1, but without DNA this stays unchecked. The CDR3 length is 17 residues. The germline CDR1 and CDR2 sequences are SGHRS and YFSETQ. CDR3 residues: CASSLGPGRTTTDTQYF.

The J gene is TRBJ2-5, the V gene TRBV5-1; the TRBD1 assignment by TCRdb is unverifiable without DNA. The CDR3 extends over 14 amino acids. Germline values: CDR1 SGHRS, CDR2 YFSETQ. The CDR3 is CASRWDLGLETQYF.

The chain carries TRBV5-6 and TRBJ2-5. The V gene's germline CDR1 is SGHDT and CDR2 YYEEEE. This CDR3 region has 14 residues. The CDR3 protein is CASSLSAMIETQYF.

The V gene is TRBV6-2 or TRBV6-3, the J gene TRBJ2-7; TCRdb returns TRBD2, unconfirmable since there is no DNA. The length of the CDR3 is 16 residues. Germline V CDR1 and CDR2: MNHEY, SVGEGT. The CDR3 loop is CASSSSGRARNLEQYF.

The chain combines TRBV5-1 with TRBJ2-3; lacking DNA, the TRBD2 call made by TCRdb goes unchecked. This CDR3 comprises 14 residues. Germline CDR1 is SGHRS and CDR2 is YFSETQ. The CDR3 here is CASCSAGGTDTQYF.

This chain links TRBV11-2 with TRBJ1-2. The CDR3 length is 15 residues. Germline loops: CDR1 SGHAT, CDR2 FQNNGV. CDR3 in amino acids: CASSLERSRFYGYTF.

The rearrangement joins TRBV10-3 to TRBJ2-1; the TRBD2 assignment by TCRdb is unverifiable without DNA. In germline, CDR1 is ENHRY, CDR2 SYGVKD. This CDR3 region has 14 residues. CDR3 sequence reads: CAITLLAGVGEQFF.

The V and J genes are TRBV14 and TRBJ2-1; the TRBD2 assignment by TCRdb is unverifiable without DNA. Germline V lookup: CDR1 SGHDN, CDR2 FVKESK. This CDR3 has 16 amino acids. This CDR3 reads CASSRYGLAGSDEQFF.

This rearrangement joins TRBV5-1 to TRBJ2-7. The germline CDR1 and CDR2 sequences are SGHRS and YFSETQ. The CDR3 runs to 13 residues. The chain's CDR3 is CASSLALSYEQYF. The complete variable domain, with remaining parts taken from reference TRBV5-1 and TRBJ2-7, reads KAGVTQTPRYLIKTRGQQVTLSCSPISGHRSVSWYQQTPGQGLQFLFEYFSETQRNKGNFPGRFSGRQFSNSRSEMNVSTLELGDSALYLCASSLALSYEQYFGPGTRLTVT.

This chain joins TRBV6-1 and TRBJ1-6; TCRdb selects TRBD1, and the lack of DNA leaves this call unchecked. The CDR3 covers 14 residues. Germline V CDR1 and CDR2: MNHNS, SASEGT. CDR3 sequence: CASSPWDRGPPLHF.

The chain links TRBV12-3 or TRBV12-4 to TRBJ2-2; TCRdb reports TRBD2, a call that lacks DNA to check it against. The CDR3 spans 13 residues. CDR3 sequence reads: CASYTEVLKELFF.